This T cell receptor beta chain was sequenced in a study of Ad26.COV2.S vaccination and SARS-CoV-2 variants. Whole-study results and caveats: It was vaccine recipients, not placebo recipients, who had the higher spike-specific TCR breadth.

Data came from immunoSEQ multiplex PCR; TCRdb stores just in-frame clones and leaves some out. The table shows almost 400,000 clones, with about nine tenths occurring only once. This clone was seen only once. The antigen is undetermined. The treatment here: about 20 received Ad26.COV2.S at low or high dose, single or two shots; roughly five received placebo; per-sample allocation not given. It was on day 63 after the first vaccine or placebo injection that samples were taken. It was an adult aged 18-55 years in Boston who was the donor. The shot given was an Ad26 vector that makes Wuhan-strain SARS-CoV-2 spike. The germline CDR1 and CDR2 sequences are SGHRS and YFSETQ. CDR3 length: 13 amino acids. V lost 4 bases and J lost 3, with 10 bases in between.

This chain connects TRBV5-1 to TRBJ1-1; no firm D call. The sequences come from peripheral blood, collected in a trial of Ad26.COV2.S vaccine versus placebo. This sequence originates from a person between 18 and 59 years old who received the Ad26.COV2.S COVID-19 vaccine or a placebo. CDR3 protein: CASSLEADTEAFF. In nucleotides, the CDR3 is TGCGCCAGCAGCCTCGAGGCTGACACTGAAGCTTTCTTT.